Below, 18 T cell receptor beta chains from the same sample are listed, as sequenced in a study of cytomegalovirus exposure and HLA in healthy donors. PCR was performed using 60 Vbeta and 13 Jbeta primers. This table comes from immunoSEQ multiplex PCR, and its TCRdb copy is limited to in-frame clones, with some not included. This table lists around 140,000 clones. The sequenced sample consisted of PBMCs. The receptors here all came from a woman aged 40 to 50 in good health and CMV-seronegative.

V and J are TRBV10-3 and TRBJ2-1, with 7 bases fitting TRBD2. V was clipped by 2 bases and J by 9 bases; unmatched bases: 13. Germline-derived CDR1 and CDR2 are ENHRY and SYGVKD. There are 16 residues in the CDR3. The CDR3: CAISEEAGTGGGEQFF. The CDR3 DNA sequence: TGTGCCATCAGTGAGGAAGCGGGGACGGGGGGAGGTGAGCAGTTCTTC.

This chain joins TRBV5-5 and TRBJ1-2, with D unclear. V was trimmed by 5 bases and J by 0 bases, leaving 14 bases between them. The CDR3 spans 15 residues. Per the germline V gene, CDR1 is SGHKS and CDR2 is YYEKEE (reference sequence). CDR3 coding DNA: TGTGCCAGCAGTATTGAGAGAGGTTCTAACTATGGCTACACCTTC. The encoded protein is CASSIERGSNYGYTF.

The chain combines TRBV28 with TRBJ1-1; TRBD1 is a possible D gene (6 bases). V was pared by 7 bases and J by 3 bases, with 27 bases between. Germline CDR1 is MDHEN and CDR2 is SYDVKM. This CDR3 region has 18 residues. CDR3 nucleotide sequence: TGTGCCAGCACCAATAAGGGGGTCTGGGGACGCCCGGACACTGAAGCTTTCTTT. Translated, it gives CASTNKGVWGRPDTEAFF.

The chain couples TRBV9 to TRBJ2-3; unclear D gene. CDR1 is SGDLS, CDR2 YYNGEE, per germline. V was shortened by 2 bases and J by 0 bases, with 10 bases between the two germline ends. The CDR3 loop spans 15 amino acids. CDR3 loop: CASSVVQSSTDTQYF. Here the CDR3 DNA reads TGTGCCAGCAGCGTCGTACAGTCTAGCACAGATACGCAGTATTTT.

The rearrangement links TRBV19 to TRBJ1-2; 8 positions match TRBD1. Germline CDR1 is LNHDA and CDR2 is SQIVND (reference sequence). The ends lost 9 bases at V and 4 bases at J; junction bases unmatched: 4. This CDR3 has 12 residues. CDR3 sequence reads: CASVGTGYGYTF. CDR3 coding DNA: TGTGCCAGCGTCGGGACAGGCTATGGCTACACCTTC.

This chain links TRBV2 with TRBJ2-5; maybe TRBD2 (6 bases). CDR1 and CDR2 (germline): SNHLY, FYNNEI. The CDR3 has 14 amino acids. Trimming cost V 8 bases and J 5 bases, with 18 bases left between them. CDR3 bases: TGTGCCAGCGCTGGGATGGGGGGATCGGAGACCCAGTACTTC. Its protein product is CASAGMGGSETQYF. Combining the CDR3 with reference TRBV2 and TRBJ2-5 gives the whole variable domain EPEVTQTPSHQVTQMGQEVILRCVPISNHLYFYWYRQILGQKVEFLVSFYNNEISEKSEIFDDQFSVERPDGSNFTLKIRSTKLEDSAMYFCASAGMGGSETQYFGPGTRLLVL.

The chain carries TRBV19 and TRBJ1-2; 8 bases map to TRBD1. The CDR3 runs to 14 residues. From germline, CDR1 is LNHDA and CDR2 SQIVND (reference sequence). V lost 6 bases to trimming and J lost 2 bases; unmatched junction nucleotides: 5. The CDR3 loop is CASRRTGPNYGYTF. CDR3 nucleotides: TGTGCCAGTAGGAGGACAGGGCCCAACTATGGCTACACCTTC.

The chain's CDR3 is CAIDREGTDTQYF. The CDR3 DNA reads as TGTGCTATAGACAGGGAAGGCACAGATACGCAGTATTTT. The V and J genes are TRBV6-1 and TRBJ2-3; 7 bases map to TRBD1. The CDR3 totals 13 residues. CDR1 is MNHNS and CDR2 is SASEGT in the germline V gene.

The CDR3 loop reads CASVEGGVWGYTF. In DNA form, the CDR3 reads TGTGCCAGCGTGGAGGGCGGGGTTTGGGGCTACACCTTC. The chain links TRBV6-6 to TRBJ1-2, with no clear D. Trimming removed 8 bases from V and 8 bases from J, with 18 bases in between. The CDR3 length is 13 residues. Germline assignment: CDR1 MNHNY and CDR2 SVGAGI (reference sequence).

The chain is built from TRBV18 and TRBJ1-5, with D tentatively TRBD1 (5 bases). The V end was cut by 4 bases, the J end by 2 bases, with 12 bases between. Germline V gene lookup returns CDR1 KGHSH and CDR2 LQKENI. CDR3 length: 15 residues. CDR3 sequence: CASSLGVLGNQPQHF. CDR3 nucleotide sequence: TGTGCCAGCTCACTAGGGGTTCTTGGCAATCAGCCCCAGCATTTT.

V usage is TRBV6-5 and J usage is TRBJ1-2, with D perhaps matching TRBD1 (6 bases). CDR3 length: 15 residues. Per the germline V gene, CDR1 is MNHEY and CDR2 is SVGAGI. Trimming removed 5 bases from V and 6 bases from J, with 19 bases in between. CDR3 protein: CASSPGDGSSDGYTF. The CDR3 nucleotides read TGTGCCAGCAGTCCAGGGGACGGCTCCTCGGATGGCTACACCTTC.

The chain employs TRBV27 and TRBJ2-7; 9 nucleotides align to TRBD2. J was trimmed by 2 bases and V by 3 bases; bases with no gene match: 5. The germline gives CDR1 MNHEY, CDR2 SMNVEV (reference sequence). This CDR3 spans 15 amino acids. In DNA, the CDR3 is TGTGCCAGCAGTTTCAAGCGGGGGGCAACCTACGAGCAGTACTTC. Its translation: CASSFKRGATYEQYF.

This CDR3 reads CASSQVLLTDPGELFF. The DNA for the CDR3 is TGCGCCAGCAGCCAGGTACTCTTGACTGATCCCGGGGAGCTGTTTTTT. V and J are TRBV4-3 and TRBJ2-2, with no clear D. The length of the CDR3 is 16 residues. Germline V gives CDR1 LGHNA, CDR2 YSLEER. The V and J ends lost 3 bases and 6 bases respectively, with 17 bases between them.

The genes are TRBV28 and TRBJ2-1; 7 bases match TRBD1. Germline loops: CDR1 MDHEN, CDR2 SYDVKM. After removal of 6 bases from V and 4 bases from J, the junction contained 6 bases not matched to a gene. This CDR3 spans 14 amino acids. The CDR3 coding sequence is TGTGCCAGCAGGACCCGGGACAGTTACAATGAGCAGTTCTTC. Protein: CASRTRDSYNEQFF.

The CDR3 nucleotides read TGTGCCAGCAGCGAGCCACTAGGAGAGCAGTACGTC. It specifies CASSEPLGEQYV. J is TRBJ2-7 and V is TRBV5-4, with a tentative D call TRBD2 (5 bases). V lost 4 bases, J lost 7 bases, and 12 bases lay in between. Germline V CDR1 and CDR2: SGHNT, YYREEE (reference sequence). The CDR3 extends over 12 amino acids.

The rearrangement uses TRBV20-1 and TRBJ1-1; D gene unclear. CDR1 and CDR2 from the germline V gene are DFQATT and SNEGSKA (reference sequence). The CDR3 consists of 10 residues. V gave up 5 bases and J gave up 11 bases, with 12 bases separating them. The CDR3 region is CSAGRRMAFF. The CDR3, as DNA: TGCAGTGCTGGGCGGAGGATGGCTTTCTTT.

The chain joins TRBV6-6 to TRBJ1-1, with D perhaps TRBD1 (6 bases). CDR3 size: 13 residues. Germline V gives CDR1 MNHNY, CDR2 SVGAGI (reference sequence). V lost 2 bases and J 3 bases, leaving 7 bases between the germline ends. CDR3 sequence reads: CASSYGGDTEAFF. CDR3 nucleotides: TGTGCCAGCAGTTACGGGGGCGACACTGAAGCTTTCTTT.

The CDR3 reads CASGASGTYEQYF. The CDR3 DNA follows: TGTGCCAGCGGGGCTAGCGGGACCTACGAGCAGTACTTC. This sequence joins TRBV27 and TRBJ2-7; 9 bases map to TRBD2. Germline CDR1 and CDR2: MNHEY and SMNVEV (reference sequence). The CDR3 has 13 residues. J was trimmed by 2 bases and V by 8 bases; bases with no gene match: 4.